The source of this T cell receptor (beta chain) is a study of shared clonotypes between healthy human individuals. Naive CD8 cells lacked CD45RO and underwent positive selection for CCR7, leaving out terminally differentiated effector memory CD45RA+ cells. Sequencing was performed with immunoSEQ multiplex PCR; in TCRdb, only in-frame clones are kept and a portion is missing. The sample lists about 2.2 million clones; 85% to 95% were seen once. Germline V CDR1 and CDR2: LNHNV, YYDKDF (reference sequence). The CDR3 totals 10 residues. V was trimmed by 8 bases and J by 7 bases, leaving 5 bases between them.

The sequenced sample consisted of naive CD8+ T cells from PBMCs. V and J are TRBV15 and TRBJ2-2; no clear D. The TCR originated in a man aged 18 to 35 in good health. Some clones in this sample may be carry-over from other donors' samples. This CDR3 reads CATGGGELFF. The CDR3 nucleotides are TGTGCCACCGGTGGCGGGGAGCTGTTTTTT.